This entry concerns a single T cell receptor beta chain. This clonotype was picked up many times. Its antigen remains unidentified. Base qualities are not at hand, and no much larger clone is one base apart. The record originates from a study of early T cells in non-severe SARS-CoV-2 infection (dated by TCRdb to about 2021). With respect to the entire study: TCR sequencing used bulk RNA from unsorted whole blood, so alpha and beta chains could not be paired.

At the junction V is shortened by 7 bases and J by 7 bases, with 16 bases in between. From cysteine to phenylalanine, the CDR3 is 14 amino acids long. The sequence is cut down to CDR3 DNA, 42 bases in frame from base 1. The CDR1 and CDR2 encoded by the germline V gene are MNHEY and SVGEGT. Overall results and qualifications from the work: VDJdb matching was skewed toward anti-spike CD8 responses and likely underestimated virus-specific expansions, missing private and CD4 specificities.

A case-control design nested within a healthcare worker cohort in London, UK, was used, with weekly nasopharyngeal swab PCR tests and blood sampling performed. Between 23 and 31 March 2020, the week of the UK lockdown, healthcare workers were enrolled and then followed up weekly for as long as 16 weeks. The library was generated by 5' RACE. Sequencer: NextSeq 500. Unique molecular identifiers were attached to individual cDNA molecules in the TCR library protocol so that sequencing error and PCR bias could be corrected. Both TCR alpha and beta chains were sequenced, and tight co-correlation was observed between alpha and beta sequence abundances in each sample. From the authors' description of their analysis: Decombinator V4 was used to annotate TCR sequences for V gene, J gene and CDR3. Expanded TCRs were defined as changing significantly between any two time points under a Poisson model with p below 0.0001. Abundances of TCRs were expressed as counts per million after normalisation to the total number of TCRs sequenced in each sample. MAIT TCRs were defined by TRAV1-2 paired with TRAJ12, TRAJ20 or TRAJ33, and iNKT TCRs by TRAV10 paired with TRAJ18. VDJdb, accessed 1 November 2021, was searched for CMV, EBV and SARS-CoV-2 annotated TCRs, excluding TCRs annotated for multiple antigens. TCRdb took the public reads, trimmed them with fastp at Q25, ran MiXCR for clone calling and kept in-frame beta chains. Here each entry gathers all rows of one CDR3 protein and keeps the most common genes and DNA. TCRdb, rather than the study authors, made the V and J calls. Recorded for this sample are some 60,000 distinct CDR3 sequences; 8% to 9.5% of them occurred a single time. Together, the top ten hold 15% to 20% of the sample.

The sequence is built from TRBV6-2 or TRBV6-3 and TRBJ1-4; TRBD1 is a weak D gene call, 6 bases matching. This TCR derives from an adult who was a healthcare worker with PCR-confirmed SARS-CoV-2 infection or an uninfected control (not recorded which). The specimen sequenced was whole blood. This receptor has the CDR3 CASTRETGREKLFF. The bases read TGTGCCAGCACCAGAGAGACAGGTCGTGAAAAACTGTTTTTT.